Each of the 5 T cell receptor beta chains below was sequenced from the same sample in a study of beta chain features in type 1 diabetes. Study conclusions and caveats: TCRB CDR3s were moderately but significantly shorter in Type 1 diabetes patients in all four CD4+ subsets.

Of the isolated RNA, all was reverse transcribed, and so the sequenced material was expressed TCRB transcripts. Repertoires were generated with immunoSEQ multiplex PCR, while TCRdb's copy carries only in-frame clones and drops some. The sample holds 280,000 or so clones, over 12% seen once. Antigens for these TCRs are unknown. Sequenced sample: naive CD4+ T cells from blood. These receptors came from a man aged 18-30 years with type 1 diabetes.

The chain employs TRBV27 and TRBJ2-5; the D gene is possibly TRBD2 (6 bases). Trimming left V 2 bases short and J 2 bases short, with 12 bases between. The CDR3 runs to 15 residues. Germline CDR1 MNHEY, CDR2 SMNVEV (reference sequence). The CDR3 DNA sequence: TGTGCCAGCAGTTTAGGAGGGAACCTACAAGAGACCCAGTACTTC. Translating gives CASSLGGNLQETQYF.

This clone was counted only a few times. V gene TRBV11-2 combines with J gene TRBJ2-1; 8 nucleotides match TRBD2. Germline V gives CDR1 SGHAT, CDR2 FQNNGV. CDR3 length equals 14 residues. V dropped 7 bases and J dropped 7; count of bases not matched to a gene: 9. The CDR3 nucleotides read TGTGCCAGCACGGGGCTAGCGGGTTGGAATGAGCAGTTCTTC. It is translated as CASTGLAGWNEQFF.

This clone has more than one count but fewer than ten. The V and J genes are TRBV7-2 and TRBJ2-1; TRBD1 matches at 7 bases. This CDR3 spans 12 amino acids. V shed 5 bases, J shed 11 bases, and the junction held 6 bases outside the gene matches. Per germline, CDR1 SGHTA and CDR2 FQGNSA. The CDR3 bases are TGTGCCAGCAGCGATGACAGGGTTAAGCAGTTCTTC. Translating it yields CASSDDRVKQFF.

This chain links TRBV5-1 with TRBJ2-3; 14 nucleotides align to TRBD2. The V and J ends lost 2 bases and 5 bases, in that order; junction bases with no gene match: 4. Per the germline V gene, CDR1 is SGHRS and CDR2 is YFSETQ. This CDR3 is built from 16 residues. The CDR3 region has the DNA TGCGCCAGCAGCTTCGGGACTAGCGGGGGAGAAGATACGCAGTATTTT. Protein: CASSFGTSGGEDTQYF.

This clone was picked up a small number of times. The V gene is TRBV29-1, the J gene TRBJ2-1, with 9 bases matching TRBD2. Germline V gene data show CDR1 as SQVTM and CDR2 as ANQGSEA. This CDR3 has 12 amino acids. J was trimmed by 6 bases and V by 7 bases; bases with no gene match: 4. This CDR3 reads CSAGLAGNEQFF. The CDR3 DNA reads TGCAGCGCGGGACTAGCCGGCAATGAGCAGTTCTTC.